A single sample is the source of the 20 T cell receptor beta chains below, sequenced in a study of control samples from healthy donors and cancer patients. TCRdb's table, derived via immunoSEQ multiplex PCR, lists solely in-frame clones and lacks some. The sample records approximately 140,000 clones, more than 80% being singletons. The sample consisted of blood. These receptor sequences come from a man younger than 30 in good health.

This chain connects TRBV30 to TRBJ1-1, with D unclear. Trimming took off 0 bases at V and 0 bases at J, with 8 bases between the two ends. The germline V gene has CDR1 GTSNPN and CDR2 SVGIG (reference sequence). This CDR3 contains 14 residues. The CDR3 protein is CAWSVSSMNTEAFF. CDR3 nucleotide sequence: TGTGCCTGGAGTGTATCGAGCATGAACACTGAAGCTTTCTTT.

The chain couples TRBV28 to TRBJ2-5, with D perhaps TRBD1 or TRBD2 (6 bases each). This CDR3 contains 13 residues. Germline assignment: CDR1 MDHEN and CDR2 SYDVKM. V shed 7 bases and J shed 4 bases, with 13 bases lying between them. In nucleotides, the CDR3 is TGTGCCAGCACCCGGACGGGGGCAGAGACCCAGTACTTC. Translating gives CASTRTGAETQYF.

The chain uses TRBV10-1 and TRBJ2-5; weak D call: TRBD1 (5 bases). The ends were cut back, 7 bases at V and 2 bases at J, with 11 bases in the middle. CDR3 length: 13 amino acids. Germline loops: CDR1 WNHNN, CDR2 SYGVQD (reference sequence). DNA for the CDR3: TGCGCCAGCAAAAGGGGAAGACAAGAGACCCAGTACTTC. The encoded protein is CASKRGRQETQYF.

The rearrangement joins TRBV12-3 or TRBV12-4 to TRBJ1-1; TRBD1 agrees at 7 bases. Trimming at V came to 3 bases and at J to 3 bases, leaving 1 base not matched to a gene. The CDR3 consists of 13 residues. The CDR3: CASSFQGDTEAFF. The CDR3 nucleotides read TGTGCCAGCAGTTTCCAGGGGGACACTGAAGCTTTCTTT.

This clone came up once. The chain joins TRBV14 to TRBJ1-2, with D perhaps matching TRBD1 (5 bases). From germline, CDR1 is SGHDN and CDR2 FVKESK. The V gene lost 3 bases and the J gene lost 4 bases, with 9 bases spanning the gap. This CDR3 region has 13 residues. The CDR3 loop is CASSQDMIYGYTF. The DNA of the CDR3 is TGTGCCAGCAGCCAGGACATGATCTATGGCTACACCTTC.

The V gene is TRBV2, the J gene TRBJ1-1; TRBD1 might be the D (6 bases). The CDR3 totals 12 residues. The ends were cut back, 7 bases at V and 7 bases at J, with 13 bases in the middle. Germline V gives CDR1 SNHLY, CDR2 FYNNEI. The CDR3 loop is CASKRTGLEAFF. The CDR3 DNA reads TGTGCCAGCAAACGCACAGGGCTTGAAGCTTTCTTT.

The CDR3 protein is CASNLTGVGYTF. CDR3 coding DNA: TGTGCCAGCAATTTGACAGGGGTTGGCTACACCTTC. This sequence joins TRBV28 and TRBJ1-2; 8 positions match TRBD1. This CDR3 contains 12 residues. Germline loops: CDR1 MDHEN, CDR2 SYDVKM. The V gene end was trimmed by 7 bases and the J gene end by 7 bases; junction bases not matched to a gene: 5.

The rearrangement joins TRBV7-9 to TRBJ2-5; D is uncertain. The CDR3 is 16 amino acids. Germline values: CDR1 SEHNR, CDR2 FQNEAQ (reference sequence). V was shortened by 7 bases and J by 1 base, with 19 bases between the two germline ends. CDR3 nucleotides: TGTGCCAGCACCTTGTGGCCACCAGGCCCCCAAGAGACCCAGTACTTC. It specifies CASTLWPPGPQETQYF.

The chain combines TRBV4-2 with TRBJ1-6; 7 nucleotides line up with TRBD1. V lost 3 bases to trimming and J lost 8 bases; unmatched junction nucleotides: 10. CDR1 and CDR2 (germline): LGHNA, YNFKEQ. This CDR3 has 16 amino acids. The CDR3 is CASSQVSGTDYSPLHF. The CDR3 bases are TGTGCCAGCAGCCAGGTATCCGGGACAGATTATTCACCCCTCCACTTT.

A word on this clone: The junction differs from germline at one of its ends, possibly a read error. The gene calls are TRBV5-1 and TRBJ1-2, with D hard to call. The CDR3 runs 15 residues. CDR1 is SGHRS and CDR2 is YFSETQ in the germline V gene. CDR3 in amino acids: CASGFETDPNYGYTF. The CDR3 DNA follows: TGCGCCAGCGGCTTCGAGACGGACCCTAACTATGGCTACACCTTC.

This rearrangement joins TRBV11-2 to TRBJ2-1; perhaps TRBD1 as D (6 bases). Germline CDR1 and CDR2: SGHAT and FQNNGV. There are 16 residues in the CDR3. Trimming cost V 4 bases and J 4 bases, with 17 bases left between them. The CDR3 reads CASSWPWGTKYNEQFF. CDR3 sequence (DNA): TGTGCCAGCAGCTGGCCCTGGGGGACAAAATACAATGAGCAGTTCTTC.

The chain couples TRBV6-6 to TRBJ1-2, with 9 bases fitting TRBD1. The J segment lost 7 bases and the V segment lost 9 bases, leaving 12 bases of the junction unmatched. Germline lookup yields CDR1 MNHNY and CDR2 SVGAGI (reference sequence). This CDR3 spans 14 amino acids. This chain's CDR3 is CASLGRGQGSGYTF. Here the CDR3 DNA reads TGTGCCAGTCTGGGTAGGGGACAGGGTAGTGGCTACACCTTC.

V usage is TRBV30 and J usage is TRBJ2-2, with a tentative D call TRBD2 (6 bases). Germline V gene sequence: CDR1 GTSNPN, CDR2 SVGIG (reference sequence). The CDR3 runs 13 residues. Trimming stripped 8 bases from V and 0 bases from J, with 10 bases between. CDR3 protein: CAGGAANTGELFF. Here the CDR3 DNA reads TGTGCCGGAGGGGCAGCGAACACCGGGGAGCTGTTTTTT.

V usage is TRBV24-1 and J usage is TRBJ1-5; TRBD1 might be the D (5 bases). This CDR3 region has 15 residues. The germline gives CDR1 KGHDR, CDR2 SFDVKD. V lost 4 bases, J lost 8 bases, and 17 bases lay in between. Here the CDR3 DNA reads TGTGCCACCAGTGACCCAGGACGGGAAGGGGAGCCCCAGCATTTT. It translates to CATSDPGREGEPQHF.

This clone was picked up one time. The CDR3 loop is CASSYTDSPLHF. DNA of the CDR3: TGTGCCAGCAGTTACACCGATTCACCCCTCCACTTT. The chain links TRBV6-2 or TRBV6-3 to TRBJ1-6; no clear D gene. CDR3 length: 12 amino acids. V was cut by 2 bases and J by 8 bases, with 4 bases left in between. Germline V gene sequence: CDR1 MNHEY, CDR2 SVGEGT.

The chain links TRBV2 to TRBJ1-3; TRBD1 matches 11 bases. V gave up 9 bases and J gave up 0 bases; unmatched junction bases: 4. The V gene's germline CDR1 is SNHLY and CDR2 FYNNEI. The CDR3 consists of 15 residues. CDR3 protein: CASRDRGNSGNTIYF. DNA for the CDR3: TGTGCCAGTCGGGACAGGGGGAACTCTGGAAACACCATATATTTT. Looking up the rest from reference TRBV2 and TRBJ1-3 gives the full variable domain: EPEVTQTPSHQVTQMGQEVILRCVPISNHLYFYWYRQILGQKVEFLVSFYNNEISEKSEIFDDQFSVERPDGSNFTLKIRSTKLEDSAMYFCASRDRGNSGNTIYFGEGSWLTVV.

The genes are TRBV19 and TRBJ1-1; 9 nucleotides align to TRBD1. From germline, CDR1 is LNHDA and CDR2 SQIVND (reference sequence). CDR3 length: 18 amino acids. Trimming cost V 5 bases and J 7 bases; bases outside gene matches: 20. The CDR3 sequence is CASSPSRDRALSLFEAFF. The CDR3 DNA sequence: TGTGCCAGTAGTCCGTCCCGGGACAGGGCGCTTTCCCTTTTTGAAGCTTTCTTT.

V is TRBV6-6 and J is TRBJ2-7, with 9 bases aligning to TRBD1. J gave up 1 base and V 2 bases, and 6 bases lay outside the gene matches. Germline V CDR1 and CDR2: MNHNY, SVGAGI (reference sequence). This CDR3 comprises 16 residues. CDR3 in amino acids: CASSYPAGQGSYEQYF. DNA of the CDR3: TGTGCCAGCAGTTACCCGGCGGGACAGGGTTCCTACGAGCAGTACTTC.

The rearrangement uses TRBV13 and TRBJ1-1, with unresolved D. Trimming removed 2 bases at V and 0 bases at J, with 10 bases between. CDR1 and CDR2 from the germline V gene are PRHDT and FYEKMQ (reference sequence). The CDR3 runs to 15 residues. The CDR3 reads CASSLSPRVNTEAFF. CDR3 nucleotide sequence: TGTGCCAGCAGCTTATCTCCTCGGGTGAACACTGAAGCTTTCTTT.

This chain joins TRBV10-2 and TRBJ2-1; no reliable D call. Germline V gene lookup returns CDR1 WSHSY and CDR2 SAAADI. This CDR3 region has 15 residues. The V gene lost 2 bases and the J gene lost 4 bases, with 12 bases spanning the gap. The CDR3 DNA reads as TGCGCCAGCAGTGAGAACGGGTTGGGGTACAATGAGCAGTTCTTC. This gives the protein CASSENGLGYNEQFF.